This TCR beta chain was recovered during a study of CD8 T cells in ankylosing spondylitis. Regarding the study as a whole: From matched ankylosing spondylitis synovial fluid, disease-linked clones were reportedly recovered at significantly enriched levels. Reactive arthritis synovial fluid and blood previously showed some of these motif variants. Ankylosing spondylitis blood appeared to be characterized by a TCR beta motif of roughly eight highly homologous variants.

CDR1 is SNHLY, CDR2 FYNNEI, per germline. The CDR3 runs 15 residues. V shed 8 bases, J shed 6 bases, and the junction held 8 bases outside the gene matches. This clonotype showed up just a few times. The antigen is unknown. Quantitative 5'-RACE with molecular barcodes was used to make the TCR beta libraries. TCRdb re-called the 5' RACE reads with MiXCR, one entry per CDR3 protein. The table shows about 340,000 distinct CDR3 sequences, with roughly 8% occurring only once. This receptor was obtained from a male donor with ankylosing spondylitis. This chain joins TRBV2 and TRBJ2-3; 13 bases align to TRBD2. The source material was blood, either unsorted or a sorted T cell fraction (not recorded which). CDR3 DNA: TGTGCCAGCCGAGAGACTAGCGGGAGGACCGATACGCAGTATTTT. As protein: CASRETSGRTDTQYF.